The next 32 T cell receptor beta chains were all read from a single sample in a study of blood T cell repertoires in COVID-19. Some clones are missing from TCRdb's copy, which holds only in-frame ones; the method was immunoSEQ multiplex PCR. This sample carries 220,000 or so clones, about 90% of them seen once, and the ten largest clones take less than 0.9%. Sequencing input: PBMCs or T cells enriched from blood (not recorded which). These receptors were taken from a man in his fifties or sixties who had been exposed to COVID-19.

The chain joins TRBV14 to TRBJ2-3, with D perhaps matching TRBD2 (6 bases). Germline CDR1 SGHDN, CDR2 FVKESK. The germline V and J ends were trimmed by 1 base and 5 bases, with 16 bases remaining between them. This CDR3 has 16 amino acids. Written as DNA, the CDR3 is TGTGCCAGCAGCCAAGTCTTAGCGGTGAGGGGAGATACGCAGTATTTT. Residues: CASSQVLAVRGDTQYF.

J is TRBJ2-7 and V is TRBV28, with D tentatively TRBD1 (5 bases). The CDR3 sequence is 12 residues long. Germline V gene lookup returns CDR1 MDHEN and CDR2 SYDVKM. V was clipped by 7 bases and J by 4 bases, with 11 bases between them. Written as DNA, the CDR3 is TGTGCCAGCAATTCAGGGTTTTACGAGCAGTACGTC. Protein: CASNSGFYEQYV.

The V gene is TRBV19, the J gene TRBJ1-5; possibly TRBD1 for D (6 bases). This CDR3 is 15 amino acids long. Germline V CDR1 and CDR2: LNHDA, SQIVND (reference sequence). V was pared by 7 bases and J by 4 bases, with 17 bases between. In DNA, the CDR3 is TGTGCCAGTACCCTTACTCAGGGGCGTAATCAGCCCCAGCATTTT. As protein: CASTLTQGRNQPQHF. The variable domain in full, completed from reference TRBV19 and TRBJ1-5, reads DGGITQSPKYLFRKEGQNVTLSCEQNLNHDAMYWYRQDPGQGLRLIYYSQIVNDFQKGDIAEGYSVSREKKESFPLTVTSAQKNPTAFYLCASTLTQGRNQPQHFGDGTRLSIL.

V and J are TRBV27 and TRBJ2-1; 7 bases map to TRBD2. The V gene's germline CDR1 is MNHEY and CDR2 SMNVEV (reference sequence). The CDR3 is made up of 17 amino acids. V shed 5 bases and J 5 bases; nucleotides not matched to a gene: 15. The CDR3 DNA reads TGTGCCAGCAGTCCCATCCGGACTAGGGCGCCCCACAATGAGCAGTTCTTC. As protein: CASSPIRTRAPHNEQFF.

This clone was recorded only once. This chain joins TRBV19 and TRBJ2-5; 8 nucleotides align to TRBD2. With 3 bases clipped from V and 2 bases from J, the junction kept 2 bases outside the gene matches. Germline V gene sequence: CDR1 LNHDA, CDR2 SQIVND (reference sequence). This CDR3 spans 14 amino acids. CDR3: CASSISGAQETQYF. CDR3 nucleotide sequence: TGTGCCAGTAGTATTAGCGGGGCTCAAGAGACCCAGTACTTC.

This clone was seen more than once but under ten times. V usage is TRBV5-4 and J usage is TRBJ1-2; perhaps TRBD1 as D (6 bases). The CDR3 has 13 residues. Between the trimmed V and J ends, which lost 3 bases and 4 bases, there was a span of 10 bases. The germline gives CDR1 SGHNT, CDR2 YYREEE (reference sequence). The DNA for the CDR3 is TGTGCCAGCAGCTCAAAGGACAGCTATGGCTACACCTTC. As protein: CASSSKDSYGYTF.

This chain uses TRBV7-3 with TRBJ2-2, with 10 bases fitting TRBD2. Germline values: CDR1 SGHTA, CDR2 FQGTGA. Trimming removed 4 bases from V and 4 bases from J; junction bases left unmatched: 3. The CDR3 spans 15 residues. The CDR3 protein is CASSSAGGLTGELFF. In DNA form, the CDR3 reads TGTGCCAGCAGCTCAGCGGGAGGGCTCACCGGGGAGCTGTTTTTT.

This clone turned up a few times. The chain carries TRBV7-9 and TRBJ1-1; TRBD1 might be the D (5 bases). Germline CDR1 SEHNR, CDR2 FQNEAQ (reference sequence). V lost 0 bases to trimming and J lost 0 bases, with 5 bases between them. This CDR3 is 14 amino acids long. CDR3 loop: CASSLARVNTEAFF. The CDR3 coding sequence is TGTGCCAGCAGCTTAGCCAGGGTGAACACTGAAGCTTTCTTT.

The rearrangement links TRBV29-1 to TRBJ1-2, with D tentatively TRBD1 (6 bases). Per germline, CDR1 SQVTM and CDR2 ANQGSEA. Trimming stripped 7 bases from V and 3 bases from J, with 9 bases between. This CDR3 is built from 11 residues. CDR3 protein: CSAGADYGYTF. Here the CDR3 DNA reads TGCAGCGCGGGGGCGGACTATGGCTACACCTTC.

The CDR3 region is CASSPGGLAGDFNEQFF. The CDR3 DNA reads TGTGCCAGCAGCCCAGGAGGACTAGCGGGAGACTTCAATGAGCAGTTCTTC. V gene TRBV3-1 (or the pseudogene TRBV3-2) combines with J gene TRBJ2-1; TRBD2 agrees at 13 bases. Germline V lookup: CDR1 LGHDT, CDR2 YNNKEL (reference sequence). The CDR3 totals 17 residues. V was pared by 4 bases and J by 6 bases, with 9 bases of the junction left unmatched.

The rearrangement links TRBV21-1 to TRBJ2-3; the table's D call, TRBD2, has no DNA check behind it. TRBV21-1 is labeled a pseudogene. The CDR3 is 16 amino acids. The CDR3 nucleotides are TGTGCCAGCGGCATCCAACTAGCGGGAGACACAGATACGCAGTATTTT. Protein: CASGIQLAGDTDTQYF.

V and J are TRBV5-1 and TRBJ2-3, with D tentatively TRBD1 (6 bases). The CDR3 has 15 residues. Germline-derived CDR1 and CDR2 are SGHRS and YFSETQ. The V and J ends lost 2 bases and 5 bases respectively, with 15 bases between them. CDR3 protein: CASSFIPVGGDTQYF. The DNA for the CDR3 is TGCGCCAGCAGCTTTATCCCAGTAGGGGGAGATACGCAGTATTTT. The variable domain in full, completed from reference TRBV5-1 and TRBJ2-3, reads KAGVTQTPRYLIKTRGQQVTLSCSPISGHRSVSWYQQTPGQGLQFLFEYFSETQRNKGNFPGRFSGRQFSNSRSEMNVSTLELGDSALYLCASSFIPVGGDTQYFGPGTRLTVL.

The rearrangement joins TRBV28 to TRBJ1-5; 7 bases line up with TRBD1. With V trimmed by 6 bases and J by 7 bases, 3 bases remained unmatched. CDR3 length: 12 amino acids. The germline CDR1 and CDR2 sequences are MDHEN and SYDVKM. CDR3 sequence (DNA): TGTGCCAGCAGCCCAGGGGGGCAGCCCCAGCATTTT. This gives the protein CASSPGGQPQHF.

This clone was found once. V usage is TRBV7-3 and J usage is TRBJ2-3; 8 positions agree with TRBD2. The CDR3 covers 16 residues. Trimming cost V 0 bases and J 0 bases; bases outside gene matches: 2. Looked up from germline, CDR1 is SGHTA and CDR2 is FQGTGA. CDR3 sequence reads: CASSLTSGASTDTQYF. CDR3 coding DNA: TGTGCCAGCAGCTTAACTAGCGGGGCTAGCACAGATACGCAGTATTTT. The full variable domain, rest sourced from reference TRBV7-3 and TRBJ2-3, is GAGVSQTPSNKVTEKGKYVELRCDPISGHTALYWYRQSLGQGPEFLIYFQGTGAADDSGLPNDRFFAVRPEGSVSTLKIQRTERGDSAVYLCASSLTSGASTDTQYFGPGTRLTVL.

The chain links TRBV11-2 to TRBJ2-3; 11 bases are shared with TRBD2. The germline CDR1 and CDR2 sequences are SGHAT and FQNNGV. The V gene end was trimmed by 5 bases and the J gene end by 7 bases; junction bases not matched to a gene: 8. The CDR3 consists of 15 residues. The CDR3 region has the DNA TGTGCCAGCAGCCCCCGGGTAGCGGGAGGGAATACGCAGTATTTT. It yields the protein CASSPRVAGGNTQYF. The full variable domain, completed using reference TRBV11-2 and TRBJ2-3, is EAGVAQSPRYKIIEKRQSVAFWCNPISGHATLYWYQQILGQGPKLLIQFQNNGVVDDSQLPKDRFSAERLKGVDSTLKIQPAKLEDSAVYLCASSPRVAGGNTQYFGPGTRLTVL.

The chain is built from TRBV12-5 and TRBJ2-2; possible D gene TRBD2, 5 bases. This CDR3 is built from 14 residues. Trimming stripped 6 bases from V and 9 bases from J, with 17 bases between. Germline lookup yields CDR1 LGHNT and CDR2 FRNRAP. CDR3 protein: CASGRGRRARELFF. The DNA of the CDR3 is TGTGCTAGTGGACGAGGACGGCGGGCCCGGGAGCTGTTTTTT.

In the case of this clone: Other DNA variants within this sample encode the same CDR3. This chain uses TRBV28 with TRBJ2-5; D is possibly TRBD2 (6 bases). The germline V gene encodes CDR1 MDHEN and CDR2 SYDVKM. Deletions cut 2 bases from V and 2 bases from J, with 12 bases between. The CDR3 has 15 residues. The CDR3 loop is CASSLAGGGQETQYF. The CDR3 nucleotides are TGTGCCAGCAGTTTAGCGGGTGGGGGGCAAGAGACCCAGTACTTC. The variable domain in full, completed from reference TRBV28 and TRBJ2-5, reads DVKVTQSSRYLVKRTGEKVFLECVQDMDHENMFWYRQDPGLGLRLIYFSYDVKMKEKGDIPEGYSVSREKKERFSLILESASTNQTSMYLCASSLAGGGQETQYFGPGTRLLVL.

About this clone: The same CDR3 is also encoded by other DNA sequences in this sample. The CDR3 spells CASSLRGYYGYTF. The CDR3 DNA sequence: TGTGCCAGCAGCTTACGGGGGTACTATGGCTACACCTTC. The chain has TRBV5-4 and TRBJ1-2; D is perhaps TRBD1 (5 bases). Looked up from germline, CDR1 is SGHNT and CDR2 is YYREEE (reference sequence). The CDR3 has 13 residues. V was cut by 2 bases and J by 3 bases, with 8 bases left in between.

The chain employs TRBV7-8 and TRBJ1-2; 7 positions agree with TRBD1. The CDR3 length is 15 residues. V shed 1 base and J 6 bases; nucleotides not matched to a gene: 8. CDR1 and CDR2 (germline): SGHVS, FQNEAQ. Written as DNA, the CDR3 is TGTGCCAGCAGCTTAGAAGACAGGGATAGGCATGGCTACACCTTC. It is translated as CASSLEDRDRHGYTF. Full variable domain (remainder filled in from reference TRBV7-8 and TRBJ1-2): GAGVSQSPRYKVAKRGQDVALRCDPISGHVSLFWYQQALGQGPEFLTYFQNEAQLDKSGLPSDRFFAERPEGSVSTLKIQRTQQEDSAVYLCASSLEDRDRHGYTFGSGTRLTVV.

CDR3 bases: TGCGCCAGCAGCCTCGGCACAGGGATTAATTCACCCCTCCACTTT. Its translation: CASSLGTGINSPLHF. The chain joins TRBV5-1 to TRBJ1-6, with a possible D match to TRBD1 (6 bases). Trimming cost V 4 bases and J 6 bases, with 14 bases left between them. Per the germline V gene, CDR1 is SGHRS and CDR2 is YFSETQ. This CDR3 contains 15 residues.

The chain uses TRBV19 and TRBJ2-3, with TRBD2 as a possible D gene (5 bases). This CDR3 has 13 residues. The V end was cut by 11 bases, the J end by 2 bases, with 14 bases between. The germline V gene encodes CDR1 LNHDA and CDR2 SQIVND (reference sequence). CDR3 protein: CACGLPITDTQYF. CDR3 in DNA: TGTGCCTGCGGACTTCCAATCACAGATACGCAGTATTTT.

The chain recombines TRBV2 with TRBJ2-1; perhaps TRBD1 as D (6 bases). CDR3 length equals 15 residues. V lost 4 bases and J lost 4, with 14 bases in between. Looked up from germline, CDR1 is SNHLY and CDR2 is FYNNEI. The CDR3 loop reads CASSGRDTIYNEQFF. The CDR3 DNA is TGTGCCAGCAGTGGCCGGGACACGATATACAATGAGCAGTTCTTC.

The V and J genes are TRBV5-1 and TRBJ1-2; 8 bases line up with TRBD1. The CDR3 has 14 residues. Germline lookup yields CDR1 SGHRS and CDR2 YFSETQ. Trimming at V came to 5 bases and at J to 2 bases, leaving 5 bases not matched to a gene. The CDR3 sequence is CASRFNRGNYGYTF. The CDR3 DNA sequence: TGCGCCAGCAGATTTAACAGGGGGAACTATGGCTACACCTTC. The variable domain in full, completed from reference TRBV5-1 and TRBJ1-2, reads KAGVTQTPRYLIKTRGQQVTLSCSPISGHRSVSWYQQTPGQGLQFLFEYFSETQRNKGNFPGRFSGRQFSNSRSEMNVSTLELGDSALYLCASRFNRGNYGYTFGSGTRLTVV.

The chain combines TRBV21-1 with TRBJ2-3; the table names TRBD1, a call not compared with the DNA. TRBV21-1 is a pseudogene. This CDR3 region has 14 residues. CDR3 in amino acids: CASRSQVITDTQYF. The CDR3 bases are TGTGCCAGCAGATCCCAGGTAATCACAGATACGCAGTATTTT.

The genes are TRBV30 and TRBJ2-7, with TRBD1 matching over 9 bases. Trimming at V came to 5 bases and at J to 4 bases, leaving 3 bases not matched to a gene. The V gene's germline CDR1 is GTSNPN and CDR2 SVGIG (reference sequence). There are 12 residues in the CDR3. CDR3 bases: TGTGCCTGGGGACAGGGGTCTTACGAGCAGTACTTC. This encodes CAWGQGSYEQYF.

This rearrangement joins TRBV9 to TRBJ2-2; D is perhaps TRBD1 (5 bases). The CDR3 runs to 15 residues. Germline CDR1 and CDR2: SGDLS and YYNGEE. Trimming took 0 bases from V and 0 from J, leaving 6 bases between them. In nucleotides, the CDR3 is TGTGCCAGCAGCGTAGCAGGGTCGAACACCGGGGAGCTGTTTTTT. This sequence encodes CASSVAGSNTGELFF.

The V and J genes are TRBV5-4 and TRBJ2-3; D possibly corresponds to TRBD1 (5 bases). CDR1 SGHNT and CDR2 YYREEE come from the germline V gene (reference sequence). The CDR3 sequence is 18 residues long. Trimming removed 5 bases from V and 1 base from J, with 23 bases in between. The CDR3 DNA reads TGTGCCAGCAGTTGGGCGCCCGGCAGGGCATCGGGCACAGATACGCAGTATTTT. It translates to CASSWAPGRASGTDTQYF.

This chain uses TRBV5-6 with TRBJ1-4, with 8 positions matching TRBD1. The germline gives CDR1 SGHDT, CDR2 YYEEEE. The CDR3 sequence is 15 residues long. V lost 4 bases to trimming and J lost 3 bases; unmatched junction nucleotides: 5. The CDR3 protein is CASSTDRESNEKLFF. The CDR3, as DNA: TGTGCCAGCAGCACGGACAGGGAGTCTAATGAAAAACTGTTTTTT.

CDR3 sequence reads: CASSPRLNQETQYF. The CDR3 DNA is TGTGCCAGCAGCCCGCGACTGAACCAAGAGACCCAGTACTTC. The J gene is TRBJ2-5, the V gene TRBV3-1 (or the pseudogene TRBV3-2); D ambiguous. There are 14 residues in the CDR3. The germline V gene has CDR1 LGHDT and CDR2 YNNKEL (reference sequence). Trimming took off 4 bases at V and 0 bases at J, with 9 bases between the two ends.

CDR3 sequence reads: CASTRSQVWQSLGETQYF. Here the CDR3 DNA reads TGTGCCAGCACCCGGAGCCAAGTTTGGCAATCGTTAGGAGAGACCCAGTACTTC. The chain uses TRBV11-3 and TRBJ2-5, with D unresolved. The germline V gene has CDR1 SGHNT and CDR2 YENEEA. V shed 7 bases and J shed 4 bases, with 28 bases lying between them. This CDR3 has 18 residues.

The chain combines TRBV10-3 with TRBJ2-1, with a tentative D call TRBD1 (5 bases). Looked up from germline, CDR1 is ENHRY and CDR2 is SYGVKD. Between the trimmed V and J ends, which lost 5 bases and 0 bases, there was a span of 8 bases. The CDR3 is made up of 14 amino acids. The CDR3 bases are TGTGCCATCAGTCAGGGCAGCTCCTACAATGAGCAGTTCTTC. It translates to CAISQGSSYNEQFF.

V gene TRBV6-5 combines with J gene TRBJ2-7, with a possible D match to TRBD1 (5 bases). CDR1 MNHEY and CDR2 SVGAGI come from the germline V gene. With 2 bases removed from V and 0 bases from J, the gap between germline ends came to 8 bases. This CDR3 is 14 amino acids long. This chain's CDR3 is CASSYDRRSYEQYV. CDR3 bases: TGTGCCAGCAGTTACGACAGACGCTCCTACGAGCAGTACGTC.